This passage covers 13 T cell receptor beta chains from one sample sequenced in a study of vaccination and CD4 T cells after COVID-19. Treatment specified: approximately 11-day PBMC culture with coronavirus spike peptide pools or control peptides (ViraFEST assay). Researchers used the Oncomine TCR Beta short-read assay to sequence DNA from cultured CD4+ T cells. One entry per CDR3 protein results from TCRdb running MiXCR on the PCR reads. The sample lists 15,000 or so distinct CDR3 sequences, 50% occurring once. No antigen has been assigned to these receptors. Sequenced material: CD4+ T cells from blood, cultured in vitro. The receptors shown here come from a human donor who had recovered from COVID-19.

The V call is TRBV30, the J call TRBJ1-1; unclear D gene. Germline values: CDR1 GTSNPN, CDR2 SVGIG (reference sequence). Trimming pared 0 bases from V and 7 bases from J, leaving 12 bases between. CDR3 length: 13 amino acids. The CDR3 loop reads CAWSVVDGGEAFF. As DNA, the CDR3 is TGTGCCTGGAGTGTAGTCGACGGCGGTGAAGCTTTCTTT.

The chain recombines TRBV7-2 with TRBJ2-3; 8 bases line up with TRBD2. The CDR3 has 15 amino acids. The germline V gene has CDR1 SGHTA and CDR2 FQGNSA. Trimming at V came to 5 bases and at J to 4 bases, leaving 8 bases not matched to a gene. The CDR3, as DNA: TGTGCCAGCAGCAATCAGCGGGGGCGCGCAGATACGCAGTATTTT. Translated: CASSNQRGRADTQYF.

Only one count was recorded for this clonotype. The chain employs TRBV18 and TRBJ2-7, with D possibly matching TRBD1 (5 bases). CDR3 length: 14 amino acids. The germline V gene has CDR1 KGHSH and CDR2 LQKENI. V lost 3 bases, J lost 2 bases, and 11 bases lay in between. The CDR3 sequence: CASSPSQGPYEQYF. In nucleotides, the CDR3 is TGTGCCAGCTCACCTTCCCAGGGCCCCTACGAGCAGTACTTC.

This clonotype showed up just a few times. The chain uses TRBV5-4 and TRBJ2-5, with a weak D call TRBD2 (7 bases). CDR3 length: 14 amino acids. V gave up 5 bases and J gave up 5 bases, with 16 bases separating them. In germline, CDR1 is SGHNT, CDR2 YYREEE (reference sequence). CDR3 protein: CASRIEGGRETQYF. CDR3 DNA: TGTGCCAGCAGGATCGAGGGGGGGCGGGAGACCCAGTACTTC.

This clonotype has more than one count but fewer than ten. The rearrangement joins TRBV6-1 to TRBJ2-7; no reliable D call. This CDR3 is 14 amino acids long. Germline values: CDR1 MNHNS, CDR2 SASEGT. In nucleotides, the CDR3 is TGTGTCGTCTCGCGAACAGTCGCCAACTACGAGCAGTACTTC. It translates to CVVSRTVANYEQYF.

The V and J genes are TRBV6-1 and TRBJ2-7; D is unclear. This CDR3 is built from 10 residues. Germline lookup yields CDR1 MNHNS and CDR2 SASEGT. Trimming took off 7 bases at V and 4 bases at J, with 5 bases between the two ends. The CDR3 region has the DNA TGTGCCAGCAAGGAGTACGAGCAGTACTTC. This sequence encodes CASKEYEQYF.

The chain is built from TRBV20-1 and TRBJ2-5; possibly TRBD1 for D (7 bases). Trimming took 5 bases from V and 1 from J, leaving 14 bases between them. Germline assignment: CDR1 DFQATT and CDR2 SNEGSKA (reference sequence). This CDR3 spans 14 amino acids. The CDR3 coding sequence is TGCAGTGCTCGGAGGGGGCGCCCCCAAGAGACCCAGTACTTC. Translated: CSARRGRPQETQYF.

This sequence joins TRBV19 and TRBJ1-2; D call uncertain. V was trimmed by 1 base and J by 2 bases, leaving 5 bases between them. Germline lookup yields CDR1 LNHDA and CDR2 SQIVND (reference sequence). There are 13 residues in the CDR3. The DNA of the CDR3 is TGTGCCAGTAGTATAGGAGGGAACTATGGCTACACCTTC. Amino acids: CASSIGGNYGYTF.

CDR3 sequence: CASSYTGTASSPLHF. The CDR3 DNA reads TGTGCCAGCAGTTACACCGGGACGGCTTCTTCACCCCTCCACTTT. The chain carries TRBV6-5 and TRBJ1-6; D may be TRBD1 (5 bases). This CDR3 has 15 residues. Germline-derived CDR1 and CDR2 are MNHEY and SVGAGI. The V end lost 2 bases, the J end lost 9 bases, and 14 bases lay between the germline ends.

The chain employs TRBV19 and TRBJ1-2; D uncertain. Germline CDR1 LNHDA, CDR2 SQIVND (reference sequence). The CDR3 is 13 amino acids. V was cut by 5 bases and J by 4 bases, with 11 bases left in between. The CDR3, as DNA: TGTGCCAGTAGTCAGACCCGGGGCTATGGCTACACCTTC. Encoded protein: CASSQTRGYGYTF.

The chain uses TRBV15 and TRBJ2-1, with a weak D call TRBD2 (5 bases). The germline V and J ends were trimmed by 0 bases and 5 bases, with 17 bases remaining between them. This CDR3 spans 17 amino acids. The V gene's germline CDR1 is LNHNV and CDR2 YYDKDF (reference sequence). The CDR3 spells CATSRDQLGSPDNEQFF. The DNA for the CDR3 is TGTGCCACCAGCAGAGATCAGTTGGGGAGCCCAGACAATGAGCAGTTCTTC.

This clonotype is judged large. This sequence joins TRBV20-1 and TRBJ2-1; 14 bases align to TRBD2. V trimming: 1 base; J trimming: 5 bases; junction bases outside the gene matches: 4. The CDR3 loop spans 16 amino acids. CDR1 DFQATT and CDR2 SNEGSKA come from the germline V gene (reference sequence). The CDR3 here is CSARGGLAGGHNEQFF. The CDR3, as DNA: TGCAGTGCTAGAGGTGGACTAGCGGGGGGTCACAATGAGCAGTTCTTC.

This clonotype was found a few times. V gene TRBV2 combines with J gene TRBJ2-1; either TRBD1 or TRBD2 may supply D (5 bases each). This CDR3 has 17 amino acids. The V and J ends lost 2 bases and 0 bases respectively, with 14 bases between them. CDR1 and CDR2 from the germline V gene are SNHLY and FYNNEI. The CDR3 spells CASSERDRVDSYNEQFF. The CDR3, as DNA: TGTGCCAGCAGTGAAAGGGACCGCGTGGACTCCTACAATGAGCAGTTCTTC.